This TCR beta chain was recovered during a study of T cells in Graves' hyperthyroidism and ophthalmopathy. Trimming shortened V by 4 bases and J by 2 bases, and 12 bases separated the two germline ends. The CDR3 extends over 15 amino acids. Germline V gene lookup returns CDR1 SGHNT and CDR2 YYREEE (reference sequence). This clonotype was observed a handful of times. It was RNA transcripts that yielded the amplified TCR beta CDR3 regions. HTBI primers were the set used in a first-round RT-PCR of the TCR CDR3. TCRdb fed the multiplex PCR reads into MiXCR, producing one record per CDR3 protein. Here the sample spans more than 500,000 distinct CDR3 sequences, 14% being singletons.

This clonotype was obtained from a middle-aged woman with Graves' hyperthyroidism. The sequencing input was blood. The chain couples TRBV5-4 to TRBJ1-4; TRBD1 might be the D (6 bases). The CDR3 here is CASSTRGATNEKLFF. DNA for the CDR3: TGTGCCAGCAGCACAAGGGGGGCTACTAATGAAAAACTGTTTTTT.